The present entry profiles one T cell receptor (beta chain) with its context. Antigen: not known. V lost 10 bases, J lost 4 bases, and 16 bases lay in between. CDR1 is MNHNY and CDR2 is SVGAGI in the germline V gene (reference sequence). CDR3 length: 13 residues. Next came a second PCR, run for about 7 to 12 cycles, which used a sample-barcoded 5' primer along with a J-beta primer mix. A 12-random-nucleotide template-switch adaptor tagged each cDNA molecule. TCRdb independently ran MiXCR on the 5' RACE reads; one entry per CDR3 protein. This sample yields hundreds of thousands of distinct CDR3 sequences, of which 58% are seen a single time; around 22% belongs to the top ten. This sample was taken from a study of blood T cells in healthy people across ages. Overall study: Template switching captured about one barcoded beta molecule per two T cells.

Study results and caveats: Changes seen in expanded clonotypes were possibly confounded by donor CMV status left unknown. There were more naive CD4+ cells and higher diversity in long-lived donors than in aged donors.

This TCR came from a man aged 30 to 39 in good health. Sequenced: blood. The chain combines TRBV6-6 with TRBJ1-1, with D possibly matching TRBD1 (5 bases). The CDR3 DNA is TGTGCCATCCGGCCAACGCAGGGCACTGAAGCTTTCTTT. As protein: CAIRPTQGTEAFF.